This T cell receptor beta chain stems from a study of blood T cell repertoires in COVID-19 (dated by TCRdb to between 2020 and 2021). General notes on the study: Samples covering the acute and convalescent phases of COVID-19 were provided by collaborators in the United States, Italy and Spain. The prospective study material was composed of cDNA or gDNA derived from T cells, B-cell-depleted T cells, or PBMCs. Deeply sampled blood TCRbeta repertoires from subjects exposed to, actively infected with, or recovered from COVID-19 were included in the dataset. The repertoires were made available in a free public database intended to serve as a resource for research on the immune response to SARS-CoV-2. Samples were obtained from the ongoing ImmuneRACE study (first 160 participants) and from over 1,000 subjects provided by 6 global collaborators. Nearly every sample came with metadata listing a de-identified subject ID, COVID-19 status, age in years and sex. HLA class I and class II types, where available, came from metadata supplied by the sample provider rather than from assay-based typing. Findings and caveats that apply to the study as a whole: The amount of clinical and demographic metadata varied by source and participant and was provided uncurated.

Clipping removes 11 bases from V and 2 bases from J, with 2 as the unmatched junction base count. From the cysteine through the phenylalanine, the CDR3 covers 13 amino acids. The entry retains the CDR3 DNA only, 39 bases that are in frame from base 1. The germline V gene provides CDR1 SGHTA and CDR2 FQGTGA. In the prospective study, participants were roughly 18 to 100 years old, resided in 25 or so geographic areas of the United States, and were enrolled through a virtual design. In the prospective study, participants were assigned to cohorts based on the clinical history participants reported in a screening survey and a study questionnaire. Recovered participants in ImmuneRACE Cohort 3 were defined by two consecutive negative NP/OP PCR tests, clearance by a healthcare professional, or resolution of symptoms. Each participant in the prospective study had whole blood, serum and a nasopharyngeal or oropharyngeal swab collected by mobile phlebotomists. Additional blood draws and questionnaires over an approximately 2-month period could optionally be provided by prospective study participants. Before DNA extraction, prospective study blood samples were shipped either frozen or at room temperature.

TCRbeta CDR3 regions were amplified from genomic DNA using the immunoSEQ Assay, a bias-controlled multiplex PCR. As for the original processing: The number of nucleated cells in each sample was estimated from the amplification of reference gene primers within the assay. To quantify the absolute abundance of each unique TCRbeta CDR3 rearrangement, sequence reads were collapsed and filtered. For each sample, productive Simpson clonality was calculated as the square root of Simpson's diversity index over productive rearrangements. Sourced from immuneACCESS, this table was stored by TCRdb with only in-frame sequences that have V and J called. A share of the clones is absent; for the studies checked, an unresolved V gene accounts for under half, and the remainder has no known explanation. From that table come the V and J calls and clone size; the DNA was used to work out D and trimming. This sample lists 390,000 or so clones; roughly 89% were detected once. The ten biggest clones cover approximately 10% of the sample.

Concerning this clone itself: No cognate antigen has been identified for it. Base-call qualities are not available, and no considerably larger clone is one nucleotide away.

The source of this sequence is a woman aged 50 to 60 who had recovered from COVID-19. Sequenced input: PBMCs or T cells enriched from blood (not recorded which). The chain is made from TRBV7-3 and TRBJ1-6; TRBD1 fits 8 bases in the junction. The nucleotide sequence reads TGTGCCTGGGACAGGACCTATAATTCACCCCTCCACTTT. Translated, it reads CAWDRTYNSPLHF.